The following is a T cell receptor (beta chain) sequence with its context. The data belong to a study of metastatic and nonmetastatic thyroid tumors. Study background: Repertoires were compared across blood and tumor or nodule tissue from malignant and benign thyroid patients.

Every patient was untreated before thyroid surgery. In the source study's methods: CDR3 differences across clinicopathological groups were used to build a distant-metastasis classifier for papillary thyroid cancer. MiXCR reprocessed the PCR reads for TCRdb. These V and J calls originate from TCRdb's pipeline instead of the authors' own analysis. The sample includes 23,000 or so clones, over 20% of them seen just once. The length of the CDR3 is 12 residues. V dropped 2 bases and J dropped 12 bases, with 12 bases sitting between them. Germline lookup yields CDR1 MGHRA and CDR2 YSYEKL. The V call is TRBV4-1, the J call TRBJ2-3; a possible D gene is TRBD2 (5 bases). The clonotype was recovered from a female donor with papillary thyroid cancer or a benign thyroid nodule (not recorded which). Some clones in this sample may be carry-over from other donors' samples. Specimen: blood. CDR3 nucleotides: TGCGCCAGCAGCCAACCTGGAGGCATACAGTATTTT. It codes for CASSQPGGIQYF.